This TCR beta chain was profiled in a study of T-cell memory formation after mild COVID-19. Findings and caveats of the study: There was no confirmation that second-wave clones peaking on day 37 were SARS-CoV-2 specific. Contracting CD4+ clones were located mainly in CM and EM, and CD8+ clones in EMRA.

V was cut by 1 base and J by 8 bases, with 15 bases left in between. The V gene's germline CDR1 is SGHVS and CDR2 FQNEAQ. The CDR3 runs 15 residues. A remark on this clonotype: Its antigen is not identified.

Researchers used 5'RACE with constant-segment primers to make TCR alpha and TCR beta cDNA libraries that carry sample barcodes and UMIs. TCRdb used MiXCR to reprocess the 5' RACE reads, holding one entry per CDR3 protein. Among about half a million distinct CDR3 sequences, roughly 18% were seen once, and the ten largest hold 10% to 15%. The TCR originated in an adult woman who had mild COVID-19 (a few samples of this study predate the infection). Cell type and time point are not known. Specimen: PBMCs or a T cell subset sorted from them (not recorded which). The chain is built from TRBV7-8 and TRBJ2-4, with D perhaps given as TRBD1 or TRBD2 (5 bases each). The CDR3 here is CASSLGYGASDIQYF. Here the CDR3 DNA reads TGTGCCAGCAGCTTAGGATACGGGGCTTCTGACATTCAGTACTTC.